Below, 31 T cell receptor beta chains from the same sample are listed, as sequenced in a study of blood T cell repertoires in COVID-19. Data came from immunoSEQ multiplex PCR; TCRdb stores just in-frame clones and leaves some out. Of about 200,000 clones in the sample, 70% to 90% are singletons; the top ten hold roughly 21%. The source material was peripheral blood. Receptors originate from a man in his fifties or sixties with active or convalescent COVID-19.

This clone was picked up a small number of times. The rearrangement links TRBV6-5 to TRBJ1-2; 7 bases fit TRBD1. V was pared by 3 bases and J by 2 bases, with 6 bases of the junction left unmatched. CDR1 and CDR2 (germline): MNHEY, SVGAGI. The CDR3 is made up of 15 amino acids. CDR3 bases: TGTGCCAGCAGTTATGACGTACAGGGGAACTATGGCTACACCTTC. This sequence encodes CASSYDVQGNYGYTF.

V and J are TRBV6-5 and TRBJ2-1; maybe TRBD1 (6 bases). CDR1 and CDR2 (germline): MNHEY, SVGAGI. The CDR3 extends over 13 amino acids. The V end was cut by 7 bases, the J end by 5 bases, with 12 bases between. CDR3 nucleotides: TGTGCCAGCAAGGTCGGGGACAACAATGAGCAGTTCTTC. Amino acids: CASKVGDNNEQFF.

This clone was found once. The chain carries TRBV29-1 and TRBJ2-3; unclear D gene. The CDR3 runs 11 residues. Between the trimmed V and J ends, which lost 4 bases and 9 bases, there was a span of 11 bases. The V gene's germline CDR1 is SQVTM and CDR2 ANQGSEA. The CDR3 loop is CSVVPEITQYF. CDR3 nucleotides: TGCAGCGTTGTACCCGAGATCACGCAGTATTTT.

The genes are TRBV2 and TRBJ1-2, with D tentatively TRBD1 (6 bases). Germline CDR1 is SNHLY and CDR2 is FYNNEI. With 2 bases removed from V and 11 bases from J, the gap between germline ends came to 15 bases. The CDR3 runs 13 residues. The chain's CDR3 is CASSELGTTGYTF. The CDR3 coding sequence is TGTGCCAGCAGTGAACTGGGGACAACCGGGTACACCTTC. Complete variable domain (other parts from reference TRBV2 and TRBJ1-2): EPEVTQTPSHQVTQMGQEVILRCVPISNHLYFYWYRQILGQKVEFLVSFYNNEISEKSEIFDDQFSVERPDGSNFTLKIRSTKLEDSAMYFCASSELGTTGYTFGSGTRLTVV.

In regard to this clone: Other DNA sequences of this sample code for an identical CDR3. V and J are TRBV6-5 and TRBJ1-2, with TRBD1 identical over 7 bases. The CDR3 has 14 amino acids. V lost 5 bases to trimming and J lost 0 bases; unmatched junction nucleotides: 3. Germline CDR1 and CDR2: MNHEY and SVGAGI. The CDR3 spells CASSRTGSNYGYTF. The CDR3 DNA follows: TGTGCCAGCAGTCGGACAGGATCTAACTATGGCTACACCTTC.

This chain connects TRBV19 to TRBJ1-4; no clear D. Germline CDR1 reads LNHDA; CDR2 reads SQIVND (reference sequence). Trimming stripped 4 bases from V and 3 bases from J, with 12 bases between. The CDR3 is 15 amino acids. CDR3 DNA: TGTGCCAGTAGTACCTCGGGAGACCCTAATGAAAAACTGTTTTTT. Translation: CASSTSGDPNEKLFF.

CDR3 loop: CASSYQGVDYGYTF. The CDR3 DNA sequence: TGTGCCAGCAGTTATCAGGGTGTAGACTATGGCTACACCTTC. V usage is TRBV6-5 and J usage is TRBJ1-2; possibly TRBD1 for D (5 bases). CDR1 and CDR2 (germline): MNHEY, SVGAGI. The V and J ends lost 3 bases and 3 bases respectively, with 11 bases between them. There are 14 residues in the CDR3.

This clone showed up just once. The chain employs TRBV6-5 and TRBJ2-1; D is perhaps TRBD2 (5 bases). From germline, CDR1 is MNHEY and CDR2 SVGAGI. CDR3 length equals 15 residues. V was pared by 2 bases and J by 0 bases, with 8 bases between. CDR3 region: CASSYLADSYNEQFF. CDR3 sequence (DNA): TGTGCCAGCAGTTACCTAGCAGACTCCTACAATGAGCAGTTCTTC.

This clone has only one observation. This chain joins TRBV3-1 (or the pseudogene TRBV3-2) and TRBJ1-1, with 8 bases lining up with TRBD1. The CDR3 is 12 residues long. Trimming removed 0 bases from V and 10 bases from J; junction bases left unmatched: 1. Per germline, CDR1 LGHDT and CDR2 YNNKEL (reference sequence). The CDR3 reads CASSQDTGGAFF. CDR3 DNA sequence: TGTGCCAGCAGCCAAGATACAGGGGGAGCTTTCTTT.

The chain is built from TRBV6-5 and TRBJ2-5; 10 nucleotides agree with TRBD2. After removal of 7 bases from V and 5 bases from J, the junction contained 7 bases not matched to a gene. The CDR3 sequence is 14 residues long. Germline CDR1 and CDR2: MNHEY and SVGAGI. In DNA form, the CDR3 reads TGTGCCAGCACGAGCGGGGGGGCTGGGGAGACCCAGTACTTC. This encodes CASTSGGAGETQYF.

This chain joins TRBV18 and TRBJ1-2; D unresolved. This CDR3 is built from 12 residues. Germline V lookup: CDR1 KGHSH, CDR2 LQKENI. Trimming pared 4 bases from V and 8 bases from J, leaving 11 bases between. The CDR3 coding sequence is TGTGCCAGCTCACGGACCGGGGAGGGCTACACCTTC. Translating gives CASSRTGEGYTF.

V usage is TRBV7-9 and J usage is TRBJ2-7, with D maybe TRBD2 (6 bases). The CDR3 runs to 15 residues. V was cut by 0 bases and J by 3 bases, with 12 bases left in between. Germline V CDR1 and CDR2: SEHNR, FQNEAQ (reference sequence). Written as DNA, the CDR3 is TGTGCCAGCAGCTTAGCCGGCGGGGCCCTCTACGAGCAGTACTTC. It specifies CASSLAGGALYEQYF.

This CDR3 reads CARTRGREGNTIYF. The CDR3 DNA follows: TGCGCCAGAACTAGGGGGCGAGAAGGAAACACCATATATTTT. This rearrangement joins TRBV23-1 to TRBJ1-3; TRBD1 agrees at 7 bases. TRBV23-1 is an ORF for which the function is uncertain. The CDR3 spans 14 residues. The J segment lost 4 bases and the V segment lost 9 bases, leaving 9 bases of the junction unmatched.

The chain carries TRBV7-9 and TRBJ1-3, with D tentatively TRBD1 (5 bases). The CDR3 is 14 amino acids. Germline values: CDR1 SEHNR, CDR2 FQNEAQ (reference sequence). The germline V and J ends were trimmed by 3 bases and 4 bases, with 10 bases remaining between them. The CDR3 DNA is TGTGCCAGCAGCTTGGGGCAGAAAGGAAACACCATATATTTT. Encoded protein: CASSLGQKGNTIYF.

This CDR3 reads CASSLGLAGFQETQYF. The CDR3, as DNA: TGCGCCAGCAGCTTGGGACTAGCGGGGTTTCAAGAGACCCAGTACTTC. The chain is built from TRBV5-1 and TRBJ2-5; 11 bases align to TRBD2. J gave up 2 bases and V 0 bases, and 3 bases lay outside the gene matches. Germline assignment: CDR1 SGHRS and CDR2 YFSETQ. The CDR3 extends over 16 amino acids.

This sequence joins TRBV19 and TRBJ1-5; no definite D call. Germline V lookup: CDR1 LNHDA, CDR2 SQIVND (reference sequence). The V end lost 3 bases, the J end lost 5 bases, and 5 bases lay between the germline ends. The CDR3 extends over 12 amino acids. The CDR3 here is CASSIPDQPQHF. CDR3 nucleotide sequence: TGTGCCAGTAGTATTCCCGATCAGCCCCAGCATTTT. The full variable domain, its missing parts supplied by reference TRBV19 and TRBJ1-5, is DGGITQSPKYLFRKEGQNVTLSCEQNLNHDAMYWYRQDPGQGLRLIYYSQIVNDFQKGDIAEGYSVSREKKESFPLTVTSAQKNPTAFYLCASSIPDQPQHFGDGTRLSIL.

The rearrangement uses TRBV5-1 and TRBJ1-6, with D possibly TRBD1 on 6 matching bases. Germline CDR1 and CDR2: SGHRS and YFSETQ. The CDR3 totals 15 residues. V shed 0 bases and J shed 8 bases, with 12 bases lying between them. As DNA, the CDR3 is TGCGCCAGCAGCTTGGCCCCAGGGGAGTATTCACCCCTCCACTTT. Protein sequence: CASSLAPGEYSPLHF.

The V and J genes are TRBV7-9 and TRBJ1-2; no clear D gene. The germline V gene encodes CDR1 SEHNR and CDR2 FQNEAQ (reference sequence). The CDR3 consists of 14 residues. V lost 7 bases and J lost 5, with 17 bases in between. CDR3 coding DNA: TGTGCCAGCACCCCTGCGGGCAGATTTTATGGCTACACCTTC. Protein sequence: CASTPAGRFYGYTF.

The chain is built from TRBV19 and TRBJ2-3; weak D call: TRBD2 (6 bases). This CDR3 has 14 residues. The V end was cut by 3 bases, the J end by 6 bases, with 13 bases between. Germline loops: CDR1 LNHDA, CDR2 SQIVND (reference sequence). As DNA, the CDR3 is TGTGCCAGTAGTATTCGACTAGGATCTGATACGCAGTATTTT. It specifies CASSIRLGSDTQYF.

This rearrangement joins TRBV7-9 to TRBJ2-7, with 10 bases that match TRBD2. The germline CDR1 and CDR2 sequences are SEHNR and FQNEAQ (reference sequence). Germline trimming cut 4 bases from V and 6 bases from J; bases unmatched to any gene: 9. The CDR3 is made up of 15 amino acids. The CDR3: CASSSQRGGLSEQYF. The CDR3 region has the DNA TGTGCCAGCAGCTCCCAGCGGGGGGGGTTGAGCGAGCAGTACTTC.

The chain combines TRBV27 with TRBJ1-6; 7 bases fit TRBD1. Germline-derived CDR1 and CDR2 are MNHEY and SMNVEV (reference sequence). The V segment lost 4 bases and the J segment 10 bases; nucleotides outside the gene matches: 10. The CDR3 is 15 residues long. The DNA for the CDR3 is TGTGCCAGCAGTTCCCACCACAGGGGAGGATCACCCCTCCACTTT. Translating it yields CASSSHHRGGSPLHF.

V and J are TRBV19 and TRBJ1-2; no clear D gene. Germline CDR1 reads LNHDA; CDR2 reads SQIVND (reference sequence). The V and J ends lost 4 bases and 6 bases respectively, with 12 bases between them. The CDR3 spans 13 residues. CDR3 sequence: CASSKDTVNGYTF. The CDR3 region has the DNA TGTGCCAGTAGTAAAGACACAGTGAATGGCTACACCTTC.

The CDR3 region is CSVQHRREAGYTF. As DNA, the CDR3 is TGCAGCGTGCAACATAGGCGGGAGGCTGGCTACACCTTC. The V gene is TRBV29-1, the J gene TRBJ1-2; D gene ambiguous. CDR3 length: 13 residues. Trimming took off 6 bases at V and 7 bases at J, with 18 bases between the two ends. Germline V gene data show CDR1 as SQVTM and CDR2 as ANQGSEA.

This clone was found a few times. Other nucleotide sequences in the sample specify the same CDR3. The rearrangement joins TRBV5-1 to TRBJ2-7; 8 positions agree with TRBD1. Trimming took 0 bases from V and 1 from J; bases not matched to a gene: 0. This CDR3 is 14 amino acids long. Germline V gives CDR1 SGHRS, CDR2 YFSETQ. For the CDR3, the DNA is TGCGCCAGCAGCTTGGGACAGGGGTCCTACGAGCAGTACTTC. It translates to CASSLGQGSYEQYF.

The V and J genes are TRBV7-3 and TRBJ2-4; 10 bases agree with TRBD2. This CDR3 has 15 amino acids. Germline loops: CDR1 SGHTA, CDR2 FQGTGA. Unmatched junction bases numbered 6, after V lost 4 bases and J lost 6 bases. CDR3 nucleotides: TGTGCCAGCAGCTCCAGCGGGGGGGCCGGAAACATTCAGTACTTC. As protein: CASSSSGGAGNIQYF.

The chain employs TRBV6-5 and TRBJ2-7, with 11 positions matching TRBD1. The CDR3 extends over 15 amino acids. The germline CDR1 and CDR2 sequences are MNHEY and SVGAGI. With 6 bases clipped from V and 3 bases from J, the junction kept 7 bases outside the gene matches. This CDR3 reads CASRVGQGAFYEQYF. The CDR3 bases are TGTGCCAGCAGAGTAGGACAGGGGGCTTTCTACGAGCAGTACTTC.

This chain uses TRBV6-5 with TRBJ2-2, with D perhaps matching TRBD1 (5 bases). V was clipped by 5 bases and J by 1 base, with 11 bases between them. Germline V gene lookup returns CDR1 MNHEY and CDR2 SVGAGI. CDR3 length: 15 residues. The chain's CDR3 is CASSIGHGNTGELFF. CDR3 bases: TGTGCCAGCAGTATTGGACATGGGAACACCGGGGAGCTGTTTTTT.

This rearrangement joins TRBV7-2 to TRBJ1-2, with D perhaps matching TRBD1 (6 bases). CDR3 size: 15 residues. The germline CDR1 and CDR2 sequences are SGHTA and FQGNSA. V was shortened by 1 base and J by 7 bases, with 16 bases between the two germline ends. In DNA form, the CDR3 reads TGTGCCAGCAGCTTAGAGGACAGTAGAAGGACTGGCTACACCTTC. Residues: CASSLEDSRRTGYTF.

CDR3 nucleotide sequence: TGTGCCAGCACCAAGGACAAGTTTGGCTACACCTTC. Amino acids: CASTKDKFGYTF. This rearrangement joins TRBV9 to TRBJ1-2, with D perhaps TRBD1 (5 bases). CDR1 SGDLS and CDR2 YYNGEE come from the germline V gene. Trimming took 6 bases from V and 7 from J, leaving 13 bases between them. This CDR3 spans 12 amino acids.

The genes are TRBV5-6 and TRBJ2-2, with D hard to call. V was clipped by 3 bases and J by 3 bases, with 9 bases between them. Germline CDR1 SGHDT, CDR2 YYEEEE. The CDR3 extends over 14 amino acids. The CDR3 DNA is TGTGCCAGCAGCTCCCTTGTGTACACCGGGGAGCTGTTTTTT. It encodes CASSSLVYTGELFF. Full variable domain (rest looked up from reference TRBV5-6 and TRBJ2-2): DAGVTQSPTHLIKTRGQQVTLRCSPKSGHDTVSWYQQALGQGPQFIFQYYEEEERQRGNFPDRFSGHQFPNYSSELNVNALLLGDSALYLCASSSLVYTGELFFGEGSRLTVL.

This clone was observed once. The chain carries TRBV11-3 and TRBJ2-1; 12 nucleotides agree with TRBD2. V lost 1 base to trimming and J lost 3 bases; unmatched junction nucleotides: 7. This CDR3 contains 18 residues. Germline CDR1 SGHNT, CDR2 YENEEA. CDR3 DNA sequence: TGTGCCAGCAGCTTAGGGCCTAGCGGGGGGGCGGGCTACAATGAGCAGTTCTTC. This encodes CASSLGPSGGAGYNEQFF.